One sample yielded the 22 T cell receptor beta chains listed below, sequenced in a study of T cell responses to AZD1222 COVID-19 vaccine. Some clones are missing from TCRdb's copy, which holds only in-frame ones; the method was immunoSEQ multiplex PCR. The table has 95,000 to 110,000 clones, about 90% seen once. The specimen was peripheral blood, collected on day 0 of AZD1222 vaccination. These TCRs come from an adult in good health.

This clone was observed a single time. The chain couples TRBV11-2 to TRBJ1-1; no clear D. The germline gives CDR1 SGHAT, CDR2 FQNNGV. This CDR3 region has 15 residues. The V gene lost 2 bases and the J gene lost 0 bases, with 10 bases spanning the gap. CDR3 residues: CASSLTLNMNTEAFF. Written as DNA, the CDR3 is TGTGCCAGCAGCTTAACGCTCAACATGAACACTGAAGCTTTCTTT.

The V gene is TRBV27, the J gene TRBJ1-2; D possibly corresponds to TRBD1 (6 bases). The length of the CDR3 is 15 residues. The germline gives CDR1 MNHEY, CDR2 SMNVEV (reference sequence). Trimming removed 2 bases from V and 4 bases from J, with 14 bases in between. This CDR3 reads CASSLGGTGPYGYTF. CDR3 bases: TGTGCCAGCAGTTTAGGAGGCACAGGGCCCTATGGCTACACCTTC.

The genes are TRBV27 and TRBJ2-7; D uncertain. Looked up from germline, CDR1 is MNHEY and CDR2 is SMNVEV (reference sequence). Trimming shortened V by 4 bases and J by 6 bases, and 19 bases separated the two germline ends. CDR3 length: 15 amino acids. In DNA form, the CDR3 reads TGTGCCAGCAGTTCCGTTGGGCAGTTTCGGCTCGAGCAGTACTTC. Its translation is CASSSVGQFRLEQYF.

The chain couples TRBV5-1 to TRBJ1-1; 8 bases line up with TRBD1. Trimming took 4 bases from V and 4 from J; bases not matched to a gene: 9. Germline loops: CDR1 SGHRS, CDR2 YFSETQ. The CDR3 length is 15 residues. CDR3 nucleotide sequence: TGCGCCAGCAGCCGACTCGGACAGGGAAGCACTGAAGCTTTCTTT. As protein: CASSRLGQGSTEAFF.

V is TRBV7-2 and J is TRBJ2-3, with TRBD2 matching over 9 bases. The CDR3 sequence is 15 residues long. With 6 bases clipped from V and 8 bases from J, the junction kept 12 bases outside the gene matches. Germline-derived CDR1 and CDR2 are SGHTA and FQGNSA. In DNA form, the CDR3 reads TGTGCCAGCAGACTTGGGGGAGGTAGCGGGAGTACGCAGTATTTT. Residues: CASRLGGGSGSTQYF.

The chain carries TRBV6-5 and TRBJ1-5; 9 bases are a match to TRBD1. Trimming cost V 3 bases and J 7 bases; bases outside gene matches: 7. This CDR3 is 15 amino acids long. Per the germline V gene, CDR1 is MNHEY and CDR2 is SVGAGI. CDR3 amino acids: CASSYSTGGGQPQHF. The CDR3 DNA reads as TGTGCCAGCAGTTATTCCACAGGGGGCGGACAGCCCCAGCATTTT.

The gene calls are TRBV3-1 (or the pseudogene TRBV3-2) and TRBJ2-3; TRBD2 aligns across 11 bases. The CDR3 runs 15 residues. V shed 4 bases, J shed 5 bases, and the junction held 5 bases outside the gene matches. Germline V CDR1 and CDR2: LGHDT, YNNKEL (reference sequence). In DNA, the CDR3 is TGTGCCAGCAGCCGTCTCGGACTAGCGGGAGATACGCAGTATTTT. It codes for CASSRLGLAGDTQYF.

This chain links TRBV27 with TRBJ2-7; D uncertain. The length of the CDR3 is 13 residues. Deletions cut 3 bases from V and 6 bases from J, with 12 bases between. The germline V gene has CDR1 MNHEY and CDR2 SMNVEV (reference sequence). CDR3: CASSFRPFSEQYF. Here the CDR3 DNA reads TGTGCCAGCAGTTTCAGGCCCTTCTCCGAGCAGTACTTC.

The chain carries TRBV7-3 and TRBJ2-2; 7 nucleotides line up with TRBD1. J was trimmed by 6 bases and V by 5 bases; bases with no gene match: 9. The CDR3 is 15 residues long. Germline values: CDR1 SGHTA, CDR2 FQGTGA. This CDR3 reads CASSAYRGSAGELFF. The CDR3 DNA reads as TGTGCCAGCAGCGCATACAGGGGATCGGCCGGGGAGCTGTTTTTT.

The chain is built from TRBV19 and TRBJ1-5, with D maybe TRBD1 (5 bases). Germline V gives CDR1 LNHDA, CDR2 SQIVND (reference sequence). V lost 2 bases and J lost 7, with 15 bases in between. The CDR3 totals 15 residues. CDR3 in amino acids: CASSITRGKIQPQHF. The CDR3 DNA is TGTGCCAGTAGTATAACCCGGGGGAAGATCCAGCCCCAGCATTTT.

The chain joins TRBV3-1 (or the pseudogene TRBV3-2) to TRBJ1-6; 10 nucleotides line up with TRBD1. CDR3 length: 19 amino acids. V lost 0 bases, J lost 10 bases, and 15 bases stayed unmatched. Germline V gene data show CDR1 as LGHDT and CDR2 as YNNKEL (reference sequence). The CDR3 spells CASSQDPNRRDRGGSPLHF. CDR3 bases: TGTGCCAGCAGCCAAGATCCAAACAGAAGGGACAGGGGCGGCTCACCCCTCCACTTT.

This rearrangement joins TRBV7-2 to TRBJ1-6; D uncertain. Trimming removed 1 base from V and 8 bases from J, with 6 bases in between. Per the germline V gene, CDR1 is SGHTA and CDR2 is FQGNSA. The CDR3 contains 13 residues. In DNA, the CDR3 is TGTGCCAGCAGCTTAGAGGGAGATTCACCCCTCCACTTT. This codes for CASSLEGDSPLHF. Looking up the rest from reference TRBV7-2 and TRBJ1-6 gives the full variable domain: GAGVSQSPSNKVTEKGKDVELRCDPISGHTALYWYRQSLGQGLEFLIYFQGNSAPDKSGLPSDRFSAERTGGSVSTLTIQRTQQEDSAVYLCASSLEGDSPLHFGNGTRLTVT.

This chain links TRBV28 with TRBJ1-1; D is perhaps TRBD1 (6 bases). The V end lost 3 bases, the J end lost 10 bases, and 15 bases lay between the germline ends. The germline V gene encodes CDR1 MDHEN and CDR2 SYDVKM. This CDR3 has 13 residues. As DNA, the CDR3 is TGTGCCAGCAGTTTCAGTCTGGGGGCTGGAGCTTTCTTT. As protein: CASSFSLGAGAFF.

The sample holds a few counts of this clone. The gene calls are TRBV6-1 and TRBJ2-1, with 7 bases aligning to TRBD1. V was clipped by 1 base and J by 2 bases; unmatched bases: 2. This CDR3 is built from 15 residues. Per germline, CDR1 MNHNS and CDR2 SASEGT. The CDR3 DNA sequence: TGTGCCAGCAGTGAAGGGCAGGGGGCCTACAATGAGCAGTTCTTC. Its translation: CASSEGQGAYNEQFF.

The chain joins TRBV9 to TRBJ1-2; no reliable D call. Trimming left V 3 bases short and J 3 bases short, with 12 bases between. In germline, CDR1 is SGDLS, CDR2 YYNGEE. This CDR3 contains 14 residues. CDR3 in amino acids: CASSGTGWDYGYTF. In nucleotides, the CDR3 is TGTGCCAGCAGCGGTACGGGCTGGGACTATGGCTACACCTTC.

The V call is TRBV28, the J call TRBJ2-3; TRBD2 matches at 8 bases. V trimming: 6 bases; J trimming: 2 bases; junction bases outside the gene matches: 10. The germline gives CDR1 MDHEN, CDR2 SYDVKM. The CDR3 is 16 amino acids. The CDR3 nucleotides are TGTGCCAGCAGGTCACAAGCGGGAGTTCCCACAGATACGCAGTATTTT. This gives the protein CASRSQAGVPTDTQYF.

CDR3 DNA sequence: TGTGCCAGCAGCTTAGGCAGGGGAAGGCCACCCCTCCACTTT. Residues: CASSLGRGRPPLHF. This rearrangement joins TRBV7-9 to TRBJ1-6; TRBD1 might be the D (6 bases). This CDR3 is 14 amino acids long. Germline assignment: CDR1 SEHNR and CDR2 FQNEAQ (reference sequence). V gave up 1 base and J gave up 11 bases, with 12 bases separating them.

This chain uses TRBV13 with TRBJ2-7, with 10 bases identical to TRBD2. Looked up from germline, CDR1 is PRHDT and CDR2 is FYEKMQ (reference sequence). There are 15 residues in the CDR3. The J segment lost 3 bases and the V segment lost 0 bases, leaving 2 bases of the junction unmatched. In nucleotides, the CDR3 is TGTGCCAGCAGCTTAGGAGGACTAGCGGACTACGAGCAGTACTTC. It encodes CASSLGGLADYEQYF.

The CDR3 DNA follows: TGTGCCAGCAGCGATAGTGCCCCGGGGGACAGGGGAGAAAAACTGTTTTTT. Protein product: CASSDSAPGDRGEKLFF. This chain uses TRBV7-9 with TRBJ1-4; 10 nucleotides align to TRBD1. The germline V gene encodes CDR1 SEHNR and CDR2 FQNEAQ (reference sequence). This CDR3 comprises 17 residues. After removal of 5 bases from V and 8 bases from J, the junction contained 14 bases not matched to a gene.

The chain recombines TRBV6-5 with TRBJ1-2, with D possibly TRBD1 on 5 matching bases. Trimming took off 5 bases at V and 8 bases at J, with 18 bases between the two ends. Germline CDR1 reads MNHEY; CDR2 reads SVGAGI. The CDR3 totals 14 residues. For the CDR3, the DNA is TGTGCCAGCAGTCCCCGGGACGCGGGCTGGGGCTACACCTTC. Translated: CASSPRDAGWGYTF.

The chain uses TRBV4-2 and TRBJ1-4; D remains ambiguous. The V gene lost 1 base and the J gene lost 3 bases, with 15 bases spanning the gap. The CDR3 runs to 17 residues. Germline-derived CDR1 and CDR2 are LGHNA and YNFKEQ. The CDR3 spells CASSQVLTDASNEKLFF. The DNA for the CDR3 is TGTGCCAGCAGCCAAGTGCTGACGGATGCATCTAATGAAAAACTGTTTTTT.

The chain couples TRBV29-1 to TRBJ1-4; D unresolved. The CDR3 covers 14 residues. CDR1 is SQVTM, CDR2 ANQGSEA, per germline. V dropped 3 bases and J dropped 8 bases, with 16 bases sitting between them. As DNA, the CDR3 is TGCAGCGTTGAGCCCGGGCCCCTGGGCGAAAAACTGTTTTTT. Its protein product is CSVEPGPLGEKLFF. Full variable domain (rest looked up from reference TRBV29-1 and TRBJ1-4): SAVISQKPSRDICQRGTSLTIQCQVDSQVTMMFWYRQQPGQSLTLIATANQGSEATYESGFVIDKFPISRPNLTFSTLTVSNMSPEDSSIYLCSVEPGPLGEKLFFGSGTQLSVL.